The next 26 T cell receptor beta chains were all read from a single sample in a study of CD8+CD57+ T cells in acquired aplastic anemia. Profiling of TCR beta VDJ combinations and CDR3 sequences used genomic DNA as template. TCRdb reanalysed the reads using MiXCR and keeps one entry per CDR3 protein. The table has roughly 64,000 distinct CDR3 sequences, 45% to 70% seen once; the top ten hold roughly 2.5%. The material sequenced was sorted CD4+, CD8+, or CD8+CD57+ T cells (not recorded which) from PBMCs. The source is a human donor in good health, serving as a control.

The chain links TRBV7-2 to TRBJ2-7; the match to TRBD2 covers 9 bases. The CDR3 runs to 17 residues. V shed 0 bases and J 4 bases; nucleotides not matched to a gene: 10. CDR1 and CDR2 (germline): SGHTA, FQGNSA. The CDR3 DNA sequence: TGTGCCAGCAGCTTAGCGCGGGAGGGCCTAGCCGATTACGAGCAGTACTTC. It encodes CASSLAREGLADYEQYF. The whole variable domain, remainder taken from reference TRBV7-2 and TRBJ2-7, is GAGVSQSPSNKVTEKGKDVELRCDPISGHTALYWYRQSLGQGLEFLIYFQGNSAPDKSGLPSDRFSAERTGGSVSTLTIQRTQQEDSAVYLCASSLAREGLADYEQYFGPGTRLTVT.

The chain links TRBV7-9 to TRBJ2-3; 10 nucleotides line up with TRBD2. CDR1 and CDR2 (germline): SEHNR, FQNEAQ (reference sequence). The trim removed 5 bases at V and 5 bases at J, leaving 1 base unmatched. CDR3 size: 13 residues. The CDR3 sequence: CASSASGRDTQYF. The CDR3 DNA is TGTGCCAGCAGCGCTAGCGGGAGAGATACGCAGTATTTT.

The rearrangement uses TRBV5-5 and TRBJ1-2; possibly TRBD1 for D (6 bases). Germline V gene data show CDR1 as SGHKS and CDR2 as YYEKEE (reference sequence). This CDR3 region has 15 residues. Trimming took 6 bases from V and 4 from J, leaving 19 bases between them. The CDR3 reads CASTDPGANRYGYTF. The CDR3 coding sequence is TGTGCCAGCACGGATCCAGGGGCGAACCGCTATGGCTACACCTTC.

The chain combines TRBV19 with TRBJ2-7; D perhaps matches TRBD2 (6 bases). Germline CDR1 LNHDA, CDR2 SQIVND (reference sequence). This CDR3 is 12 amino acids long. Deletions cut 6 bases from V and 6 bases from J, with 12 bases between. CDR3 nucleotides: TGTGCCAGTAGCACAGCGGGTGGCGAGCAGTACTTC. Protein product: CASSTAGGEQYF. The full variable domain, with the rest looked up from reference TRBV19 and TRBJ2-7, is DGGITQSPKYLFRKEGQNVTLSCEQNLNHDAMYWYRQDPGQGLRLIYYSQIVNDFQKGDIAEGYSVSREKKESFPLTVTSAQKNPTAFYLCASSTAGGEQYFGPGTRLTVT.

The chain has TRBV7-9 and TRBJ1-4; D call uncertain. Per the germline V gene, CDR1 is SEHNR and CDR2 is FQNEAQ (reference sequence). Trimming took 8 bases from V and 8 from J, leaving 15 bases between them. The CDR3 runs 13 residues. As DNA, the CDR3 is TGTGCCAGCGATCCGGCTCCCGGGGAAAAACTGTTTTTT. As protein: CASDPAPGEKLFF.

This clonotype was seen more than once but under ten times. The V gene is TRBV12-3 or TRBV12-4, the J gene TRBJ2-7, with 7 bases lining up with TRBD1. Trimming cost V 4 bases and J 2 bases; bases outside gene matches: 5. The length of the CDR3 is 14 residues. CDR3 bases: TGTGCCAGCAGTTACAGGGGTCTAACCTACGAGCAGTACTTC. Translation: CASSYRGLTYEQYF.

This clonotype was counted many times. V and J are TRBV6-1 and TRBJ1-5, with TRBD1 matching 10 bases. Trimming cost V 6 bases and J 4 bases; bases outside gene matches: 15. Germline values: CDR1 MNHNS, CDR2 SASEGT. The length of the CDR3 is 18 residues. DNA for the CDR3: TGTGCCAGCAGCCTCTCTAATTTTCCGGGACAGGGGAATCAGCCCCAGCATTTT. This sequence encodes CASSLSNFPGQGNQPQHF.

This clonotype was detected many times. The chain recombines TRBV12-3 or TRBV12-4 with TRBJ1-2; 11 bases fit TRBD1. The J segment lost 8 bases and the V segment lost 7 bases, leaving 9 bases of the junction unmatched. The CDR3 spans 14 residues. The CDR3 is CASTLRTGGIGYTF. The CDR3 region has the DNA TGTGCCAGCACCCTTCGGACAGGGGGCATCGGCTACACCTTC.

The chain is built from TRBV7-6 and TRBJ1-2, with D maybe TRBD1 (6 bases). Trimming stripped 3 bases from V and 6 bases from J, with 11 bases between. Germline V lookup: CDR1 SGHVS, CDR2 FNYEAQ. This CDR3 contains 13 residues. This CDR3 reads CASSFTGTHGYTF. The CDR3, as DNA: TGTGCCAGCAGCTTTACAGGGACTCATGGCTACACCTTC.

The CDR3 here is CASTLGVQGEQFF. CDR3 coding DNA: TGTGCCAGTACTTTGGGGGTCCAGGGGGAGCAGTTCTTC. The J gene is TRBJ2-1, the V gene TRBV19; perhaps TRBD1 as D (6 bases). The V gene lost 7 bases and the J gene lost 10 bases, with 17 bases spanning the gap. Germline CDR1 reads LNHDA; CDR2 reads SQIVND (reference sequence). The CDR3 consists of 13 residues.

Ten or more counts support this clonotype. This chain connects TRBV7-1 to TRBJ2-1; no clear D gene. TRBV7-1 is identified as an open reading frame with a role that is uncertain. V lost 3 bases and J 0 bases, leaving 18 bases between the germline ends. This CDR3 is 18 amino acids long. The CDR3 DNA reads as TGTGCCAGCAGCTCTCCTCGGGCTCGGCGGAGCTCCTACAATGAGCAGTTCTTC. Its protein product is CASSSPRARRSSYNEQFF.

This clonotype was seen at least ten times. The CDR3: CASSYGGVLNTEAFF. In DNA, the CDR3 is TGTGCCAGCAGTTACGGTGGGGTTTTGAACACTGAAGCTTTCTTT. The rearrangement joins TRBV6-5 to TRBJ1-1; no reliable D call. The germline gives CDR1 MNHEY, CDR2 SVGAGI. V lost 2 bases and J lost 0, with 10 bases in between. The CDR3 consists of 15 residues.

This clonotype was seen at least ten times. This chain links TRBV11-2 with TRBJ2-2; D perhaps matches TRBD2 (5 bases). Trimming removed 7 bases at V and 4 bases at J, with 16 bases between. Germline CDR1 is SGHAT and CDR2 is FQNNGV. CDR3 length: 15 residues. The CDR3 is CASTSPRRRTGELFF. The CDR3 coding sequence is TGTGCCAGCACCTCTCCACGGAGGCGCACCGGGGAGCTGTTTTTT.

This chain links TRBV19 with TRBJ1-5, with D perhaps matching TRBD1 (5 bases). Germline lookup yields CDR1 LNHDA and CDR2 SQIVND (reference sequence). The CDR3 covers 15 residues. Trimming took 0 bases from V and 4 from J, leaving 10 bases between them. CDR3 DNA sequence: TGTGCCAGTAGTATAGACAGGGCGAAAAATCAGCCCCAGCATTTT. As protein: CASSIDRAKNQPQHF.

As concerns this clonotype: In this CDR3 the conserved last residue, phenylalanine or tryptophan, is missing, so a read error is likely. The chain links TRBV9 to TRBJ1-6; D is undetermined. This CDR3 spans 13 amino acids. The germline V gene has CDR1 SGDLS and CDR2 YYNGEE. The CDR3, as DNA: TGTGCTAGCAGCGTAATGGAGGATTCACCCCTCCACTCT. Its translation: CASSVMEDSPLHS.

A note on this clonotype: This may come from a read error, since a much larger clone is one base off. In this CDR3 the conserved last residue, phenylalanine or tryptophan, is missing, so a read error is likely. The rearrangement uses TRBV28 and TRBJ2-7, with TRBD2 matching over 10 bases. The trim removed 6 bases at V and 1 base at J, leaving 6 bases unmatched. This CDR3 is 15 amino acids long. Germline CDR1 is MDHEN and CDR2 is SYDVKM. The CDR3: CASSYSGRSSYEQYS. The CDR3 DNA is TGTGCCAGCAGCTATAGCGGGAGGTCGTCCTACGAGCAGTACTCC.

This clonotype occurred a few times. The gene calls are TRBV5-1 and TRBJ2-1; a possible D gene is TRBD2 (11 bases). The CDR3 length is 19 residues. The germline CDR1 and CDR2 sequences are SGHRS and YFSETQ. V was clipped by 4 bases and J by 6 bases, with 29 bases between them. CDR3 protein: CASSLRDRGLAVNFNEQFF. CDR3 sequence (DNA): TGCGCCAGCAGCCTGCGGGACAGGGGACTAGCGGTAAACTTCAATGAGCAGTTCTTC.

This clonotype was detected many times. J is TRBJ2-1 and V is TRBV5-1; 13 bases agree with TRBD2. The CDR3 sequence is 15 residues long. Germline values: CDR1 SGHRS, CDR2 YFSETQ. The V segment lost 4 bases and the J segment 8 bases; nucleotides outside the gene matches: 6. CDR3 in amino acids: CASSRTSGSFDEQFF. DNA of the CDR3: TGCGCCAGCAGCCGGACTAGCGGGAGTTTCGATGAGCAGTTCTTC.

In its sample, this clonotype was seen a few times. The V call is TRBV13, the J call TRBJ2-5; 10 bases line up with TRBD1. Losses at the gene ends were 6 bases for V and 2 bases for J; bases not matched to a gene: 6. The germline V gene has CDR1 PRHDT and CDR2 FYEKMQ (reference sequence). The CDR3 contains 15 residues. CDR3 residues: CASSLGQGYQETQYF. The CDR3 region has the DNA TGTGCCAGCAGTCTGGGACAGGGGTATCAAGAGACCCAGTACTTC. Together with reference TRBV13 and TRBJ2-5, the CDR3 gives the full variable domain: AAGVIQSPRHLIKEKRETATLKCYPIPRHDTVYWYQQGPGQDPQFLISFYEKMQSDKGSIPDRFSAQQFSDYHSELNMSSLELGDSALYFCASSLGQGYQETQYFGPGTRLLVL.

This clonotype came up many times. This rearrangement joins TRBV9 to TRBJ2-7; 7 bases are shared with TRBD2. CDR1 and CDR2 (germline): SGDLS, YYNGEE. The V and J ends lost 0 bases and 4 bases, in that order; junction bases with no gene match: 7. CDR3 size: 15 residues. In nucleotides, the CDR3 is TGTGCCAGCAGCGTAGCCCCAGGACTAGAGTACGAGCAGTACTTC. It translates to CASSVAPGLEYEQYF.

The count of this clonotype is one. V gene TRBV19 combines with J gene TRBJ1-2; no clear D. The CDR3 is made up of 14 amino acids. V dropped 0 bases and J dropped 6 bases, with 11 bases sitting between them. Germline lookup yields CDR1 LNHDA and CDR2 SQIVND (reference sequence). CDR3 sequence: CASSIERRDDGYTF. CDR3 in DNA: TGTGCCAGTAGTATAGAACGACGGGATGATGGCTACACCTTC. Complete variable domain (other parts from reference TRBV19 and TRBJ1-2): DGGITQSPKYLFRKEGQNVTLSCEQNLNHDAMYWYRQDPGQGLRLIYYSQIVNDFQKGDIAEGYSVSREKKESFPLTVTSAQKNPTAFYLCASSIERRDDGYTFGSGTRLTVV.

This clonotype came up a few times. A much larger clonotype is one base distant, so this may be a read error. The chain has TRBV11-2 and TRBJ2-3; TRBD2 matches at 14 bases. CDR1 is SGHAT and CDR2 is FQNNGV in the germline V gene. The length of the CDR3 is 17 residues. The CDR3 DNA reads TGTGCCAGCAGCCCCAGAGGGGGACTAGCGGGAGCAGATACGCAGTGTTTT. It is translated as CASSPRGGLAGADTQCF. The full variable domain, its missing parts supplied by reference TRBV11-2 and TRBJ2-3, is EAGVAQSPRYKIIEKRQSVAFWCNPISGHATLYWYQQILGQGPKLLIQFQNNGVVDDSQLPKDRFSAERLKGVDSTLKIQPAKLEDSAVYLCASSPRGGLAGADTQCFGPGTRLTVL.

This chain uses TRBV2 with TRBJ2-3; 7 nucleotides agree with TRBD2. Germline V gene data show CDR1 as SNHLY and CDR2 as FYNNEI. The J segment lost 11 bases and the V segment lost 4 bases, leaving 21 bases of the junction unmatched. This CDR3 spans 17 amino acids. The CDR3 nucleotides are TGTGCCAGCAGTGCGACTAGCTGGGGGAACTCCTACAATGAGCAGTATTTT. Its protein is CASSATSWGNSYNEQYF.

This clonotype was found many times. This sequence joins TRBV4-2 and TRBJ2-3, with D possibly matching TRBD1 (6 bases). There are 19 residues in the CDR3. The germline V gene has CDR1 LGHNA and CDR2 YNFKEQ. The germline V and J ends were trimmed by 4 bases and 0 bases, with 23 bases remaining between them. CDR3 amino acids: CASSPWGRAGPRSTDTQYF. The CDR3 region has the DNA TGTGCCAGCAGCCCGTGGGGGCGCGCCGGGCCCCGTAGCACAGATACGCAGTATTTT.

The rearrangement links TRBV12-3 or TRBV12-4 to TRBJ1-5, with a tentative D call TRBD1 (6 bases). The CDR3 is 14 residues long. Trimming cost V 5 bases and J 3 bases, with 11 bases left between them. CDR3 sequence reads: CASSQGTFNQPQHF. Written as DNA, the CDR3 is TGTGCCAGCAGTCAAGGGACATTCAATCAGCCCCAGCATTTT.

A note on this clonotype: Relative to the germline gene, one junction end is altered; a read error may explain this. This chain connects TRBV9 to TRBJ2-7, with D perhaps matching TRBD1 or TRBD2 (5 bases each). CDR3 length equals 14 residues. The germline gives CDR1 SGDLS, CDR2 YYNGEE. Written as DNA, the CDR3 is TGTGCCAGCAGCGTAGGAGGGGTCTTCTACAAGCAGTACTTC. Amino acids: CASSVGGVFYKQYF.